The 5 T cell receptor beta chains reported below all come from one sample, sequenced in a study of shared clonotypes between healthy human individuals. Produced via immunoSEQ multiplex PCR; TCRdb's table is partial and in-frame only. The sample includes 500,000 to 550,000 clones, 95% to 96% of them seen just once. Input material: naive CD4+ T cells sorted from blood. Sample subset: CD45RA+ positively selected. The receptors shown here come from a woman aged 25 to 39 in good health.

The V and J genes are TRBV5-1 and TRBJ1-1, with D hard to call. Germline CDR1 SGHRS, CDR2 YFSETQ. This CDR3 is 13 amino acids long. The V end was cut by 1 base, the J end by 8 bases, with 12 bases between. This CDR3 is CASSLRTGREAFF. In DNA, the CDR3 is TGCGCCAGCAGCTTGAGGACTGGCAGGGAAGCTTTCTTT.

V usage is TRBV7-9 and J usage is TRBJ2-2, with 11 bases lining up with TRBD2. V gave up 6 bases and J gave up 5 bases; unmatched junction bases: 11. CDR3 length: 17 residues. Germline loops: CDR1 SEHNR, CDR2 FQNEAQ (reference sequence). The CDR3 here is CASREKPSGRSTGELFF. The DNA of the CDR3 is TGTGCCAGCAGGGAAAAGCCTAGCGGGAGGTCTACCGGGGAGCTGTTTTTT.

The rearrangement joins TRBV7-3 to TRBJ2-2; 9 bases match TRBD2. The J segment lost 6 bases and the V segment lost 0 bases, leaving 5 bases of the junction unmatched. The CDR3 length is 16 residues. The germline gives CDR1 SGHTA, CDR2 FQGTGA. The DNA of the CDR3 is TGTGCCAGCAGCTTAACTAGCGGGAGTGGAGCCGGGGAGCTGTTTTTT. It encodes CASSLTSGSGAGELFF.

Comments on this clone: Compared with germline, one end of the junction differs, possibly owing to a read error. The genes are TRBV27 and TRBJ2-7, with TRBD1 matching 7 bases. The germline V gene encodes CDR1 MNHEY and CDR2 SMNVEV (reference sequence). This CDR3 is built from 11 residues. The CDR3 spells CASSGTEGALF. The DNA of the CDR3 is TGTGCCAGCTCCGGAACCGAGGGGGCCCTTTTC.

In DNA, the CDR3 is TGTGCCAGCAGCTTGGACCTAGCGGGAGGGGACACAGATACGCAGTATTTT. It yields the protein CASSLDLAGGDTDTQYF. J is TRBJ2-3 and V is TRBV5-4; 12 nucleotides match TRBD2. Germline V lookup: CDR1 SGHNT, CDR2 YYREEE (reference sequence). V gave up 0 bases and J gave up 2 bases; unmatched junction bases: 4. The CDR3 extends over 17 amino acids.